This T cell receptor (beta chain) was captured by sequencing in a study of T-cell memory formation after mild COVID-19. Turning to the study itself: TCR clustering was largely donor specific.

The sample holds many counts of this clonotype. What it binds is not known. Study results and limitations: The CD4+ clones that contracted clustered mainly within CM and EM, and the CD8+ clones concentrated in EMRA. Later expanders leaned CD4+, whereas clones that contracted between day 15 and 85 were balanced CD4/CD8. Researchers found some responding clones in pre-infection memory, a sign that cross-reactive memory joined.

CDR1 SGHRS and CDR2 YFSETQ come from the germline V gene. This CDR3 comprises 17 residues. The V and J ends lost 2 bases and 2 bases, in that order; junction bases with no gene match: 7. TCRdb processed the 5' RACE reads anew with MiXCR; each CDR3 protein has one entry. The table has 550,000 to 600,000 distinct CDR3 sequences, approximately 21% seen once. This receptor was identified in an adult woman who had mild COVID-19 (a few samples of this study predate the infection). Cell type and time point are not known. The specimen sequenced was PBMCs or a T cell subset sorted from them (not recorded which). The chain joins TRBV5-1 to TRBJ2-3; 11 positions match TRBD2. CDR3 coding DNA: TGCGCCAGCAGCTTTTCTACTAGCGGGGGCGCCACAGATACGCAGTATTTT. This gives the protein CASSFSTSGGATDTQYF.